This T cell receptor (beta chain) was obtained from a study of T cell responses to AZD1222 COVID-19 vaccine. Sequenced by immunoSEQ multiplex PCR; TCRdb stores in-frame clones only, minus some. The profile covers some 150,000 clones, with approximately 88% appearing a single time and over 12% taken by the ten largest. The CDR3 has 13 residues. V shed 3 bases and J shed 4 bases, with 9 bases lying between them. The TCR comes from an adult in good health. V and J are TRBV12-3 or TRBV12-4 and TRBJ1-2; maybe TRBD1 (5 bases). The material sequenced was peripheral blood, taken on day 0 of AZD1222 vaccination. The CDR3 sequence is CASSFRGPYGYTF. CDR3 DNA sequence: TGTGCCAGCAGTTTTAGGGGCCCCTATGGCTACACCTTC.